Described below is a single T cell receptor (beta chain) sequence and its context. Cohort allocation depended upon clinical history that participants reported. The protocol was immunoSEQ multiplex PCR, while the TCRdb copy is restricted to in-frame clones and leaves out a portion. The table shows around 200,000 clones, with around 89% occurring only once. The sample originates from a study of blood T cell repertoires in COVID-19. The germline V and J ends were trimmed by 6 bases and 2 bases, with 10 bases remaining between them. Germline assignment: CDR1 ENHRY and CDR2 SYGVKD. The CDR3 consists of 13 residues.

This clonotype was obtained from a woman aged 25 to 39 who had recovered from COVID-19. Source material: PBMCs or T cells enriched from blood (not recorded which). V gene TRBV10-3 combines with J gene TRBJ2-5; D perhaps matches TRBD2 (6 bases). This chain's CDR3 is CAIRGTEQETQYF. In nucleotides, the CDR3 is TGTGCCATCAGAGGGACTGAACAAGAGACCCAGTACTTC.